This TCR beta chain is drawn from a study of T cells in localized non-small cell lung cancer. A few counts support this clone. Antigen unknown. Study-wide results and limits: Higher adjacent-lung clonality was associated with shorter survival. When the top 100 tumor clones were examined, a median around 61 of them also appeared in the adjacent lung, which was paired and uninvolved. Sequencing involved a lone tumor region, leaving heterogeneity possible.

CDR1 SNHLY and CDR2 FYNNEI come from the germline V gene. CDR3 length: 14 residues. With 6 bases clipped from V and 5 bases from J, the junction kept 10 bases outside the gene matches. This table comes from immunoSEQ multiplex PCR, and its TCRdb copy is limited to in-frame clones, with some not included. The profile shows 25,000 to 30,000 clones, roughly 91% of them singletons. Here the sequenced sample was peripheral blood, taken before any cancer treatment. This chain connects TRBV2 to TRBJ2-7; 7 bases match TRBD1. This TCR was recovered from a female donor at least 60 years old with stage III squamous cell lung carcinoma. The CDR3 spells CASRAGQVLHEQYF. The CDR3 nucleotides read TGTGCCAGCAGAGCTGGACAGGTCCTACACGAGCAGTACTTC.